The rows below give T cell receptor beta chains drawn from one sample of a study of T cell responses to AZD1222 COVID-19 vaccine. Some clones are missing from TCRdb's copy, which holds only in-frame ones; the method was immunoSEQ multiplex PCR. This sample has 130,000 to 150,000 clones, with about 89% found just once. Sequencing used peripheral blood, obtained 28 days after the second AZD1222 dose. These receptors were taken from an adult who received the AZD1222 COVID-19 vaccine. CDR3s include the opening cysteine and the closing phenylalanine or tryptophan. The D gene is left open where the match is weak. Some rows have no size entry. The others give once, few or many, or a class for an expanded clone.

v_gene: TRBV2; d_gene: NA; j_gene: TRBJ2-3; len: 17; abundance: NA; CDR3aa: CASSYPNTPDGTDTQYF; CDR3nt: TGTGCCAGCAGTTACCCCAATACACCGGACGGGACAGATACGCAGTATTTT
v_gene: TRBV11-3; d_gene: NA; j_gene: TRBJ2-1; len: 13; abundance: NA; CDR3aa: CASSLFNYGEQFF; CDR3nt: TGTGCCAGCAGCTTATTTAACTACGGTGAGCAGTTCTTC
v_gene: TRBV7-2; d_gene: NA; j_gene: TRBJ1-1; len: 15; abundance: NA; CDR3aa: CASSLALGTDTEAFF; CDR3nt: TGTGCCAGCAGCTTAGCCTTGGGGACGGACACTGAAGCTTTCTTT
v_gene: TRBV6-4; d_gene: NA; j_gene: TRBJ1-4; len: 13; abundance: NA; CDR3aa: CASSFRVGEKLFF; CDR3nt: TGTGCCAGCAGTTTCAGGGTTGGTGAAAAACTGTTTTTT
v_gene: TRBV4-3; d_gene: TRBD2; j_gene: TRBJ2-1; len: 15; abundance: NA; CDR3aa: CASSRDREGYNEQFF; CDR3nt: TGCGCCAGCAGCCGTGATCGGGAGGGTTACAATGAGCAGTTCTTC
v_gene: TRBV5-8; d_gene: NA; j_gene: TRBJ2-7; len: 13; abundance: once; CDR3aa: CASSLGQHYEQYF; CDR3nt: TGTGCCAGCAGCTTGGGTCAGCACTACGAGCAGTACTTC
v_gene: TRBV19; d_gene: NA; j_gene: TRBJ1-3; len: 17; abundance: NA; CDR3aa: CASSKGTDRSSGNTIYF; CDR3nt: TGTGCCAGTAGTAAAGGGACGGATAGGAGCTCTGGAAACACCATATATTTT
v_gene: TRBV27; d_gene: NA; j_gene: TRBJ1-4; len: 14; abundance: NA; CDR3aa: CASSLSSHGEKLFF; CDR3nt: TGTGCCAGCAGTTTATCGAGTCACGGTGAAAAACTGTTTTTT
v_gene: TRBV7-2; d_gene: NA; j_gene: TRBJ1-5; len: 12; abundance: NA; CDR3aa: CASSLNNQPQHF; CDR3nt: TGTGCCAGCAGCCTCAATAATCAGCCCCAGCATTTT
v_gene: TRBV5-1; d_gene: TRBD1; j_gene: TRBJ2-1; len: 14; abundance: once; CDR3aa: CASSPRQGVNEQFF; CDR3nt: TGCGCCAGCAGCCCGCGACAGGGGGTGAATGAGCAGTTCTTC
v_gene: TRBV5-4; d_gene: NA; j_gene: TRBJ2-1; len: 14; abundance: few; CDR3aa: CASSLEGRANEQFF; CDR3nt: TGTGCCAGCAGCTTGGAAGGCAGGGCCAATGAGCAGTTCTTC
v_gene: TRBV18; d_gene: NA; j_gene: TRBJ1-3; len: 18; abundance: NA; CDR3aa: CASSPRQFGGVTGNTIYF; CDR3nt: TGTGCCAGCTCACCACGTCAATTCGGGGGTGTTACTGGAAACACCATATATTTT